This record concerns one T cell receptor (beta chain) sequence. Its target is not known. The authors made TCR beta libraries using UMI-labeled 5' RACE. TCRdb derives one entry per CDR3 protein from the 5' RACE reads, leaving out DNA. The sample table sets out some 10,000 distinct CDR3 sequences. Germline lookup yields CDR1 GTSNPN and CDR2 SVGIG (reference sequence). This CDR3 is built from 15 residues. This sample is drawn from a study of human CD8 memory T cell subsets. Points from the study as a whole: Diversity, measured as normalized Shannon-Wiener diversity, was similarly high in stem-like memory and precursor exhausted T cells. Effector memory cells did not share this.

Sequenced: CD8+ stem-like memory T cells (TSCM and TCM) sorted from PBMCs. Subset meaning: stem-like memory CD8 T cells (TSTEM), CCR7+ PD-1- TIGIT-. This chain uses TRBV30 with TRBJ2-7. The receptor was derived from a human donor in good health. CDR3 in amino acids: CAWSSNYHAAYEQYF.